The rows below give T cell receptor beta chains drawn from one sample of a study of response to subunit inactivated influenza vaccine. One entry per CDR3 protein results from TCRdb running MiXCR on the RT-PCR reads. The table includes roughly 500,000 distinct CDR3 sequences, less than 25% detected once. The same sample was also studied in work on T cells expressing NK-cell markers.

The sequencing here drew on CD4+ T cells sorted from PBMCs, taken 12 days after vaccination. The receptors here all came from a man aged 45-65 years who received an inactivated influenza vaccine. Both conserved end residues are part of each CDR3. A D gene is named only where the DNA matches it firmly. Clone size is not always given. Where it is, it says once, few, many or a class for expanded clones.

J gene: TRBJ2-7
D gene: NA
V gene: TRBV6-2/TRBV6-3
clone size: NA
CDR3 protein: CASSRGQYEQYF
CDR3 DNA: TGTGCCAGCAGCCGCGGACAGTACGAGCAGTACTTC

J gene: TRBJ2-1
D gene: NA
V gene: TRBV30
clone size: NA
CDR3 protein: CAWNDRPVRNEQFF
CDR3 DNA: TGTGCCTGGAATGACAGGCCGGTAAGGAATGAGCAGTTCTTC

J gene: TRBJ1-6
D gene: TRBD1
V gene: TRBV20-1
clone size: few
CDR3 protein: CSAYHQGAHGFSPLHF
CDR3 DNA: TGCAGTGCGTATCACCAGGGGGCGCACGGGTTTTCACCCCTCCACTTT

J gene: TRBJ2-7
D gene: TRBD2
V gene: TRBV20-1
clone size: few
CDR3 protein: CSARLAGGFSEQYF
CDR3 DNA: TGCAGTGCGAGACTAGCGGGAGGTTTTTCCGAGCAGTACTTC

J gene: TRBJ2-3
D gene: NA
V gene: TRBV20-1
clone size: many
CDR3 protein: CSASTAIGTDTQYF
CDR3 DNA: TGCAGTGCTAGCACAGCGATCGGCACAGATACGCAGTATTTT

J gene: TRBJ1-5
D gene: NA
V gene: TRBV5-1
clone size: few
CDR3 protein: CASRALGKGSEPQHF
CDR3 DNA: TGCGCCAGCAGGGCTCTGGGAAAGGGATCGGAGCCCCAGCATTTT

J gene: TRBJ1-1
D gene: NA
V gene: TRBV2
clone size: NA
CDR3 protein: CASRAAGEAFF
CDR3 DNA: TGTGCCAGCAGAGCTGCAGGGGAAGCTTTCTTT

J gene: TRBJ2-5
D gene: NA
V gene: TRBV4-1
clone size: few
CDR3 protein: CASSQDVQGRGTQYF
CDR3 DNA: TGCGCCAGCAGCCAAGACGTACAGGGGCGGGGGACCCAGTACTTC

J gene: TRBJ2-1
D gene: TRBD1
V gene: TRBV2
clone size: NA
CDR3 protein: CASSVVTGGEQFF
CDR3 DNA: TGTGCCAGCAGTGTTGTGACAGGGGGTGAGCAGTTCTTC

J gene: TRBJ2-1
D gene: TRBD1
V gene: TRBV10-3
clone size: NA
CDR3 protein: CAISESSGQGEEQFF
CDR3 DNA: TGTGCCATCAGTGAGTCGTCGGGACAGGGCGAGGAGCAGTTCTTC

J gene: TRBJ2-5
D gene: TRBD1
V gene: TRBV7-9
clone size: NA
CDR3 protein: CASSSDRGRWTQYF
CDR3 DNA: TGTGCCAGCAGCTCGGACAGGGGGCGGTGGACCCAGTACTTC

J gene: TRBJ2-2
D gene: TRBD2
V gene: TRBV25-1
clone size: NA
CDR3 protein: CASSAPSGSPANTGELFF
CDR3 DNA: TGTGCCAGCAGTGCACCTAGCGGGAGCCCGGCGAACACCGGGGAGCTGTTTTTT

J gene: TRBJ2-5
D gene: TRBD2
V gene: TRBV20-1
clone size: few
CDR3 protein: CSASGRGGEQETQYF
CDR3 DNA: TGCAGTGCTAGTGGACGGGGGGGCGAACAAGAGACCCAGTACTTC

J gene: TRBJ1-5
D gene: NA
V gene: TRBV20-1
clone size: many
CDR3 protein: CSATDGTADQPQHF
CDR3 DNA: TGCAGTGCTACCGACGGGACGGCGGATCAGCCCCAGCATTTT

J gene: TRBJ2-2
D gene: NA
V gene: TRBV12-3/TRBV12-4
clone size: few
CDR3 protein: CASSLQPFTNTGELFF
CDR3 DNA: TGTGCCAGCAGTTTACAGCCCTTTACGAACACCGGGGAGCTGTTTTTT

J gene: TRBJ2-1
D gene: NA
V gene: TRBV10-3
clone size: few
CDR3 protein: CAISENTGTFSYNEQFF
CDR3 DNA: TGTGCCATCAGTGAAAATACAGGGACTTTCTCCTACAATGAGCAGTTCTTC

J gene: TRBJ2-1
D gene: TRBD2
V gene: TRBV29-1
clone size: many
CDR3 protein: CSVEDPSGLAGNYYNEQFF
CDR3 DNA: TGCAGCGTTGAAGATCCTTCCGGACTAGCGGGGAATTACTACAATGAGCAGTTCTTC

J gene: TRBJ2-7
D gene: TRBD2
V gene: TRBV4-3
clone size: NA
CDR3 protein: CASSQGLASGSSYEQYF
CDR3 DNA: TGCGCCAGCAGCCAAGGGTTGGCTAGCGGGAGCTCCTACGAGCAGTACTTC

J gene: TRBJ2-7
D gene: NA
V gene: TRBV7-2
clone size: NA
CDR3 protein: CASSLAARREQYF
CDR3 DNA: TGTGCCAGCAGCTTAGCGGCTAGACGCGAGCAGTACTTC

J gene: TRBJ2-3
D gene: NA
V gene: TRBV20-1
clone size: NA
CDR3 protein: CSASRGPDTQYF
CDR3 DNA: TGCAGTGCTTCGAGGGGCCCGGATACGCAGTATTTT

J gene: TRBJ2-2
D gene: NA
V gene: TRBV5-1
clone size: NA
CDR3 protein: CASWPDPNTGELFF
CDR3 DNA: TGCGCCAGTTGGCCGGACCCAAACACCGGGGAGCTGTTTTTT

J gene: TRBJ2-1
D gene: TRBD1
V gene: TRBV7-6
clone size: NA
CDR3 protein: CASSLRSMGQGEFNEQFF
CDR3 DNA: TGTGCCAGCAGCTTAAGATCTATGGGACAGGGGGAATTCAATGAGCAGTTCTTC

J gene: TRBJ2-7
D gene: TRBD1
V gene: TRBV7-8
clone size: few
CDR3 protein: CASSSTGAYTYEQYF
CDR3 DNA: TGTGCCAGCAGCTCGACAGGGGCTTACACCTACGAGCAGTACTTC

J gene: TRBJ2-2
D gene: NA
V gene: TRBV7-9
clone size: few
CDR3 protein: CASSLGERLAGELFF
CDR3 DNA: TGTGCCAGCAGCCTTGGTGAGCGGCTGGCCGGGGAGCTGTTTTTT

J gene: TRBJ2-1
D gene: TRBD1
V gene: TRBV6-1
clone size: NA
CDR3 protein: CASSEFGTESYNEQFF
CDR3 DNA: TGTGCCAGCAGTGAATTCGGGACAGAATCCTACAATGAGCAGTTCTTC

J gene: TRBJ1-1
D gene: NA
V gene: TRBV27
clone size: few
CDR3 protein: CASSTGPNTEAFF
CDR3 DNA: TGTGCCAGCAGTACAGGGCCGAACACTGAAGCTTTCTTT

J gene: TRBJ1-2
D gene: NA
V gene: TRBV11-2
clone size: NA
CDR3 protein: CASSLGQTLYGYTF
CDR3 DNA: TGTGCCAGCAGCTTAGGGCAGACCTTATATGGCTACACCTTC

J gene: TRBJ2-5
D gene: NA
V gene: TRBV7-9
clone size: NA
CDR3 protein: CASSRNREEETQYF
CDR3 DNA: TGTGCCAGCAGCCGCAACAGGGAGGAAGAGACCCAGTACTTC

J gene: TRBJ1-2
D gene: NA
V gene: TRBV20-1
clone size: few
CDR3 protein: CSAHSANYGYTF
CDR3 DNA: TGCAGTGCTCATAGTGCTAACTATGGCTACACCTTC

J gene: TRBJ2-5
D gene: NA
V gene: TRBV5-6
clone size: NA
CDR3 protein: CASSLDARTQYF
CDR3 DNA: TGTGCCAGCAGCTTGGACGCAAGGACCCAGTACTTC

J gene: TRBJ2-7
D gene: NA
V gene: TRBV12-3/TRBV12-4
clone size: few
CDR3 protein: CASSRGAEQYF
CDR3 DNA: TGTGCCAGCTCCCGGGGCGCCGAGCAGTACTTC

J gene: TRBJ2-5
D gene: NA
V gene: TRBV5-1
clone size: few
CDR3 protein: CASSLTNLRQETQYF
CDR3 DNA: TGCGCCAGCAGCTTGACCAATCTGAGACAAGAGACCCAGTACTTC

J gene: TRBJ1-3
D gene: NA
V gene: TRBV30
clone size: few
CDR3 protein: CAWSMGLGNTIYF
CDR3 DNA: TGTGCCTGGAGCATGGGACTGGGAAACACCATATATTTT

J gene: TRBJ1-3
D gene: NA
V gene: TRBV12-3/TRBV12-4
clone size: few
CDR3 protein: CASSLGDPGHSGNTIYF
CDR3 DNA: TGTGCCAGCAGTTTAGGAGATCCGGGGCACTCTGGAAACACCATATATTTT

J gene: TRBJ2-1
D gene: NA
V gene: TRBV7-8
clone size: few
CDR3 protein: CASSTRLVGEQFF
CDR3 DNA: TGTGCCAGCAGCACCCGACTTGTCGGCGAGCAGTTCTTC